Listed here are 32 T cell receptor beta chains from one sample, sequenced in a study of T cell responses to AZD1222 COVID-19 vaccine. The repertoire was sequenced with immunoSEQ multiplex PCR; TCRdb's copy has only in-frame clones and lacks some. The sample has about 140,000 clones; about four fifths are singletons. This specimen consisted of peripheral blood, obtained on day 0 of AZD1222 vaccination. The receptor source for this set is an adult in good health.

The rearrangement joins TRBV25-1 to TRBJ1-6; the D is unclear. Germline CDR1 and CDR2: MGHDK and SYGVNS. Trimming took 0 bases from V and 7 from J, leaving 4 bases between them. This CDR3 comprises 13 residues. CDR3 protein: CASSEYPNSPLHF. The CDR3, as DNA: TGTGCCAGCAGTGAATATCCCAATTCACCCCTCCACTTT.

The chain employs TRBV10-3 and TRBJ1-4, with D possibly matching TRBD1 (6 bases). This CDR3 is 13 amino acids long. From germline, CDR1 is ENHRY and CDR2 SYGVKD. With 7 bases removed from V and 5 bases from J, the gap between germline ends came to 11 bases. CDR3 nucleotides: TGTGCCATCAACAGGGACCTCAATGAAAAACTGTTTTTT. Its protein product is CAINRDLNEKLFF.

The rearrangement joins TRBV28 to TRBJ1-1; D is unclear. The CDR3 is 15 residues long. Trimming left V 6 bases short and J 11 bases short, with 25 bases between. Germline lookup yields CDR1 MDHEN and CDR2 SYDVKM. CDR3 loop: CASSWRSLPRMRAFF. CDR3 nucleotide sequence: TGTGCCAGCAGCTGGAGGAGCCTACCCAGAATGCGGGCTTTCTTT.

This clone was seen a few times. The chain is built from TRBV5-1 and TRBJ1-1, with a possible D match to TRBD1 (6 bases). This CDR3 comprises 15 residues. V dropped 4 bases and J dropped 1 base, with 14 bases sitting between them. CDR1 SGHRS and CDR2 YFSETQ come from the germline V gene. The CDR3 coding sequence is TGCGCCAGCAGCATAGATTCCAGGGGGAACACTGAAGCTTTCTTT. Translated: CASSIDSRGNTEAFF.

The CDR3, as DNA: TGTGCCAGCAGCTTAGATCCCCCCGGGCCCGGGTCTGGGGCCAACGTCCTGACTTTC. It translates to CASSLDPPGPGSGANVLTF. The chain employs TRBV11-2 and TRBJ2-6; no reliable D call. Trimming removed 0 bases at V and 1 base at J, with 16 bases between. The CDR3 totals 19 residues. Germline CDR1 and CDR2: SGHAT and FQNNGV.

The CDR3 reads CASSLAGAPTRTDTQYF. CDR3 DNA: TGCGCCAGCAGCTTGGCGGGGGCCCCTACCCGCACAGATACGCAGTATTTT. This chain links TRBV5-1 with TRBJ2-3, with D perhaps matching TRBD1 or TRBD2 (6 bases each). From germline, CDR1 is SGHRS and CDR2 YFSETQ. Trimming stripped 0 bases from V and 1 base from J, with 15 bases between. The CDR3 is 17 amino acids.

Here the CDR3 DNA reads TGTGCCAGCAGCTTAGCTAATGAAGCTTTCTTT. This sequence encodes CASSLANEAFF. The V and J genes are TRBV7-9 and TRBJ1-1, with D unclear. Per the germline V gene, CDR1 is SEHNR and CDR2 is FQNEAQ (reference sequence). V lost 0 bases and J lost 7, with 3 bases in between. This CDR3 spans 11 amino acids.

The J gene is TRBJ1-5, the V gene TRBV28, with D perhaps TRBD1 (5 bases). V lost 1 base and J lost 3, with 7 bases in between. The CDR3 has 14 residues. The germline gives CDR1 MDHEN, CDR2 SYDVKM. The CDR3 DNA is TGTGCCAGCAGTTTATCCAGGGACAATCAGCCCCAGCATTTT. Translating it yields CASSLSRDNQPQHF.

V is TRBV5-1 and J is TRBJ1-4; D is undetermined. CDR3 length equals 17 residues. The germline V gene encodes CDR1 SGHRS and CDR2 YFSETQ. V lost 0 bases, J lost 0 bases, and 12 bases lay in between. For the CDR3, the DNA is TGCGCCAGCAGCTTGGGGGGTGGCCGGGCAACTAATGAAAAACTGTTTTTT. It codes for CASSLGGGRATNEKLFF.

The CDR3 DNA reads TGTGCCAGCAGAGGACTAGCGGGGGGCGCCGGGGAGCTGTTTTTT. This codes for CASRGLAGGAGELFF. This chain links TRBV6-5 with TRBJ2-2; the match to TRBD2 covers 14 bases. The CDR3 is made up of 15 amino acids. Per the germline V gene, CDR1 is MNHEY and CDR2 is SVGAGI. V lost 6 bases to trimming and J lost 6 bases; unmatched junction nucleotides: 3.

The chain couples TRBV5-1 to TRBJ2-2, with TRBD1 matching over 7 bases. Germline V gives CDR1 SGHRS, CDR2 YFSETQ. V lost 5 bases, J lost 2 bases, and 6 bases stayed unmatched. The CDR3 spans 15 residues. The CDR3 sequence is CASSSGTVNTGELFF. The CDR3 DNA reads TGCGCCAGCAGTTCCGGGACAGTCAACACCGGGGAGCTGTTTTTT.

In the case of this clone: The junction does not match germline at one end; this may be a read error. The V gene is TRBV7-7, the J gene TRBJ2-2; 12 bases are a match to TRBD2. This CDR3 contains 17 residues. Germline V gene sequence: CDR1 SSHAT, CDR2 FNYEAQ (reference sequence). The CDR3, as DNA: TGTGCTAGCAGCTTACTAGCGGGGGGTAGGAACACCGGGGAGCTGTTTTTT. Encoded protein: CASSLLAGGRNTGELFF.

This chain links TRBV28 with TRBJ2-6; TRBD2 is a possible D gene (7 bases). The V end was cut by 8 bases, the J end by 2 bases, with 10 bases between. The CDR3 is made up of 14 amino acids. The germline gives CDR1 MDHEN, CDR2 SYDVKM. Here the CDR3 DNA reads TGTGCCAGCTCGGGGGGCACTGGGGCCAACGTCCTGACTTTC. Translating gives CASSGGTGANVLTF.

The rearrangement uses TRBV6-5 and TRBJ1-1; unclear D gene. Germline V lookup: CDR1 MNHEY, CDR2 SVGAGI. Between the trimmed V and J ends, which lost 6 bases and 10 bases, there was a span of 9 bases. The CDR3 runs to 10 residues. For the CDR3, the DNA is TGTGCCAGCAGCGGCCCGGGAGCTTTCTTT. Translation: CASSGPGAFF.

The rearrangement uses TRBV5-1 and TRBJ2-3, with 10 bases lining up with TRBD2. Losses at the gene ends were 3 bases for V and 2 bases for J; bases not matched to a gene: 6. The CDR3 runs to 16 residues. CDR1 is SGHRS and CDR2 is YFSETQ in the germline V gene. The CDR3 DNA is TGCGCCAGCAGCTCTGGTACTAGCGGGAACACAGATACGCAGTATTTT. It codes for CASSSGTSGNTDTQYF.

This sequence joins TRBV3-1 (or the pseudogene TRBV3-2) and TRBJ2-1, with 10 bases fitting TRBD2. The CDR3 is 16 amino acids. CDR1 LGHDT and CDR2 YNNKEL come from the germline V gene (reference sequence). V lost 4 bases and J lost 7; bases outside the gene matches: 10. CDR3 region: CASSLARASGGNEQFF. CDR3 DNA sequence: TGTGCCAGCAGCCTCGCTCGGGCTAGCGGGGGAAATGAGCAGTTCTTC.

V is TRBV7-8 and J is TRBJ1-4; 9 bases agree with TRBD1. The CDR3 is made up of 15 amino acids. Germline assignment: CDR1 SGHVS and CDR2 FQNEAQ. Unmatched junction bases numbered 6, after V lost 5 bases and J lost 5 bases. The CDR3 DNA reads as TGTGCCAGCAGCCCTATAGGGACAGGGAATGAAAAACTGTTTTTT. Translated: CASSPIGTGNEKLFF.

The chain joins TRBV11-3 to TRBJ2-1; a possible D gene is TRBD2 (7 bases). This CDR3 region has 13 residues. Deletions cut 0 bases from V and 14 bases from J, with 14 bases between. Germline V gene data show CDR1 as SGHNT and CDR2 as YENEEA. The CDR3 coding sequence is TGTGCCAGCAGCTTAGAACCGGGGGGCCTAGAGTTCTTC. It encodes CASSLEPGGLEFF. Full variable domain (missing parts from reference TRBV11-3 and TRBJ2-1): EAGVVQSPRYKIIEKKQPVAFWCNPISGHNTLYWYLQNLGQGPELLIRYENEEAVDDSQLPKDRFSAERLKGVDSTLKIQPAELGDSAVYLCASSLEPGGLEFFGPGTRLTVL.

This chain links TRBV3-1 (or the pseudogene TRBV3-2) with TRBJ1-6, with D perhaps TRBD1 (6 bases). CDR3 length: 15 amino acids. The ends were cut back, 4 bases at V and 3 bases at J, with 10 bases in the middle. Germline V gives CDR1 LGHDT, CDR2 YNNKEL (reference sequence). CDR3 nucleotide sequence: TGTGCCAGCAGCCGGGGACAAGTCTATAATTCACCCCTCCACTTT. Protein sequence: CASSRGQVYNSPLHF.

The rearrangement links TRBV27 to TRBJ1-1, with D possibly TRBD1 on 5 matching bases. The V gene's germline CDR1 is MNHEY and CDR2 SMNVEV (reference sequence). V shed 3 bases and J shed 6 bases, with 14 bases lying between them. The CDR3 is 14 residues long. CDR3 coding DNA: TGTGCCAGCAGTTTTGACAGATCCCGATCTGAAGCTTTCTTT. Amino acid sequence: CASSFDRSRSEAFF.

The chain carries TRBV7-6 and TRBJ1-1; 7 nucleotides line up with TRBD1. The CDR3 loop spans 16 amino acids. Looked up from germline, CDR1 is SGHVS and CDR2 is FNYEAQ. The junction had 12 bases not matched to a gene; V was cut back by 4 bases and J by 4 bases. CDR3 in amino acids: CASSSARVTGSTEAFF. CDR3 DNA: TGTGCCAGCAGCTCCGCAAGGGTGACAGGGTCCACTGAAGCTTTCTTT. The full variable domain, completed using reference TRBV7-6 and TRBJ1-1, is GAGVSQSPRYKVTKRGQDVALRCDPISGHVSLYWYRQALGQGPEFLTYFNYEAQQDKSGLPNDRFSAERPEGSISTLTIQRTEQRDSAMYRCASSSARVTGSTEAFFGQGTRLTVV.

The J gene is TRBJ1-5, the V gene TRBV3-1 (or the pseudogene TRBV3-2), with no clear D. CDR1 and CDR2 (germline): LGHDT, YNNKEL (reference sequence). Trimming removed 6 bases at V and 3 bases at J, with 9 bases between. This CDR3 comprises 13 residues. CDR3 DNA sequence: TGTGCCAGCAGTACCGGGGTCAATCAGCCCCAGCATTTT. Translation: CASSTGVNQPQHF.

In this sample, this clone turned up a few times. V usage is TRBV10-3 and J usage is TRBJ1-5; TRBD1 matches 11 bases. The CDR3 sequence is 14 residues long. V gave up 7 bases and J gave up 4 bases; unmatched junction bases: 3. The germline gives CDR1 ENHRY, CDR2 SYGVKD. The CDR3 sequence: CAIKGQGDNQPQHF. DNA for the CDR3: TGTGCCATCAAGGGACAGGGGGATAATCAGCCCCAGCATTTT.

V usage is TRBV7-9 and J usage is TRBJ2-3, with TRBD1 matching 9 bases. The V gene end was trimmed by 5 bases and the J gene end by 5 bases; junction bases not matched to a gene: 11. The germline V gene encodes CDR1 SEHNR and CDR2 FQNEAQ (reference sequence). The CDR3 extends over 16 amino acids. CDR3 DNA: TGTGCCAGCAGCCAAAGCCCGGGACAGGGTAAAGATACGCAGTATTTT. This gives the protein CASSQSPGQGKDTQYF.

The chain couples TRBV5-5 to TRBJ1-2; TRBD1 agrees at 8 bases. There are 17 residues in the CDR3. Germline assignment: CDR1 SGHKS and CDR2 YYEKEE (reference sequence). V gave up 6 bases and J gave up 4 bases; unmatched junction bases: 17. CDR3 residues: CASTTRFTGGVAYGYTF. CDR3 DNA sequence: TGTGCCAGCACCACGCGATTTACAGGGGGAGTCGCCTATGGCTACACCTTC.

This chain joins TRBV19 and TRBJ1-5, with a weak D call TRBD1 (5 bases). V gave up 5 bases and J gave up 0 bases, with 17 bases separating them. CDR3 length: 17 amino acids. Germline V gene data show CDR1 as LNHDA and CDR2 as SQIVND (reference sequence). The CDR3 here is CASSGSPTANSNQPQHF. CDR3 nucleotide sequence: TGTGCCAGTAGTGGTTCTCCGACAGCTAATAGCAATCAGCCCCAGCATTTT.

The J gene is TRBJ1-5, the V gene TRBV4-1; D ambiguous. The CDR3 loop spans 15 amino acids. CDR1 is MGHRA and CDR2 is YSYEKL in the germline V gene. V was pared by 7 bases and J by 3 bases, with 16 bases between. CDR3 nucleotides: TGCGCCAGCAACTCCTCGCCGCTCTCCAATCAGCCCCAGCATTTT. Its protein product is CASNSSPLSNQPQHF.

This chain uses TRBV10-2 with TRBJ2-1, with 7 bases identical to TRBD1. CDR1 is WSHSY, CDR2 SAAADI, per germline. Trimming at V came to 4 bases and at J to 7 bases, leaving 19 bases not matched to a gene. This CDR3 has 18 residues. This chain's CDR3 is CASSAGTAIPKSRNEQFF. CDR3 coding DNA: TGCGCCAGCAGTGCGGGGACAGCCATACCCAAATCGCGGAATGAGCAGTTCTTC.

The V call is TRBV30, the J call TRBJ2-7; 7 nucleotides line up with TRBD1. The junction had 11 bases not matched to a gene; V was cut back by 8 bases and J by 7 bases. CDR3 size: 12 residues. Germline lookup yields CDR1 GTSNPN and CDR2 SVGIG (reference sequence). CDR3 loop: CAGSTGFKEQYF. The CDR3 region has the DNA TGTGCCGGGTCGACAGGGTTTAAGGAGCAGTACTTC.

Here the CDR3 DNA reads TGTGCCAGCAGCATCCTACAGGGGGCGAACACTGAAGCTTTCTTT. It yields the protein CASSILQGANTEAFF. The gene calls are TRBV7-9 and TRBJ1-1, with 9 bases matching TRBD1. The length of the CDR3 is 15 residues. V trimming: 5 bases; J trimming: 1 base; junction bases outside the gene matches: 5. Germline lookup yields CDR1 SEHNR and CDR2 FQNEAQ (reference sequence). Full variable domain (rest looked up from reference TRBV7-9 and TRBJ1-1): DTGVSQNPRHKITKRGQNVTFRCDPISEHNRLYWYRQTLGQGPEFLTYFQNEAQLEKSRLLSDRFSAERPKGSFSTLEIQRTEQGDSAMYLCASSILQGANTEAFFGQGTRLTVV.

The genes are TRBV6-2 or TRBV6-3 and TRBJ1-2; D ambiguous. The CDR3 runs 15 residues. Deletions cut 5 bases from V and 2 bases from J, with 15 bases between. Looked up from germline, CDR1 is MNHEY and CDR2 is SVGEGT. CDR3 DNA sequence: TGTGCCAGCAGTCCCCCGATCCCCACGAACTATGGCTACACCTTC. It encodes CASSPPIPTNYGYTF.

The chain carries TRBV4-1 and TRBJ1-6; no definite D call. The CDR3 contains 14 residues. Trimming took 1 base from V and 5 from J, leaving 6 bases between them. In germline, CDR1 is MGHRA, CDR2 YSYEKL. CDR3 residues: CASSQAGNNSPLHF. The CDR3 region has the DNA TGCGCCAGCAGCCAAGCCGGGAATAATTCACCCCTCCACTTT.